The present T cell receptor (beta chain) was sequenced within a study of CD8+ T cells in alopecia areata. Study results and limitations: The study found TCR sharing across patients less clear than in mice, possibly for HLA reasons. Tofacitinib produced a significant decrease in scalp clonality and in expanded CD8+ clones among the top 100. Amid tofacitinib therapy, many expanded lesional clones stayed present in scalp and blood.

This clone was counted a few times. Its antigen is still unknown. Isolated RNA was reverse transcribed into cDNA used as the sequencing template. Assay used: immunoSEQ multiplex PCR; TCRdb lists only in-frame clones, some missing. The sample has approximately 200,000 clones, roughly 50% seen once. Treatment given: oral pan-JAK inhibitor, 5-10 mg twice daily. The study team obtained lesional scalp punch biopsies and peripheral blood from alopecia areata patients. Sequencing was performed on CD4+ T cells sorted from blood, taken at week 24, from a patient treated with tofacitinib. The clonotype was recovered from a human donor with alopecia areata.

The CDR3, as DNA: TGTGCCTGGAGCGGTGGGTATGATGAGCAGTTCTTC. This codes for CAWSGGYDEQFF. The V gene is TRBV30, the J gene TRBJ2-1; no clear D gene. This CDR3 is built from 12 residues. The ends were cut back, 3 bases at V and 8 bases at J, with 11 bases in the middle. From germline, CDR1 is GTSNPN and CDR2 SVGIG (reference sequence). The variable domain in full, with the rest retrieved from reference TRBV30 and TRBJ2-1, is SQTIHQWPATLVQPVGSPLSLECTVEGTSNPNLYWYRQAAGRGLQLLFYSVGIGQISSEVPQNLSASRPQDRQFILSSKKLLLSDSGFYLCAWSGGYDEQFFGPGTRLTVL.